This T cell receptor (beta chain) was sequenced during a study of blood T cells in healthy people across ages. Study-level results: Researchers said unsorted PBMCs prevented a conclusive naive versus antigen-experienced comparison. Aged donors had fewer naive CD4+ cells and lower diversity than long-lived donors. Diversity of TCR beta per million T cells declined in a roughly linear way with age.

As concerns this clonotype: Its antigen is not known.

This CDR3 is 14 amino acids long. The V gene lost 5 bases and the J gene lost 1 base, with 13 bases spanning the gap. The V gene's germline CDR1 is DFQATT and CDR2 SNEGSKA (reference sequence). The use of a sample-barcoded 5' primer and a J-beta primer mix characterized a second PCR of about 6 to 11 cycles. TCRdb re-derived calls from the 5' RACE reads in MiXCR, one entry per CDR3 protein. Among over 1.5 million distinct CDR3 sequences, around half were seen once, and the ten largest hold approximately 2%. J is TRBJ2-3 and V is TRBV20-1; TRBD2 might be the D (6 bases). The sample comprised blood. The TCR comes from a woman in her thirties or forties in good health. The CDR3 nucleotides are TGCAGTGCTCCCCGGGCGGGGCGCACAGATACGCAGTATTTT. The encoded protein is CSAPRAGRTDTQYF.